The entry that follows covers one T cell receptor (beta chain) sequence. No antigen is known for it. No qualities accompany the bases; no much larger clone lies one base away. Including cysteine and phenylalanine, the CDR3 has 14 amino acids. Only the CDR3 DNA stays, 42 bases, in frame from base 1. The V and J ends are trimmed by 3 bases and 1 base, leaving 9 bases between them. The germline V gene encodes CDR1 LNHDA and CDR2 SQIVND (reference sequence). TCRbeta CDR3 regions were amplified from genomic DNA using the immunoSEQ Assay, a bias-controlled multiplex PCR. On the study's bioinformatics: Within the assay, amplification of reference gene primers was used to estimate how many nucleated cells each sample contained. To quantify the absolute abundance of each unique TCRbeta CDR3 rearrangement, sequence reads were collapsed and filtered. For each sample, productive Simpson clonality was calculated by taking the square root of Simpson's diversity index across productive rearrangements. Drawn from immuneACCESS, this table holds only the in-frame rearrangements with V and J called that TCRdb kept. Clones are partly lost; checked studies trace under half to an unresolved V gene and leave the rest unexplained. The DNA gave D and trimming, while V, J and clone size come from that table. Counted in this sample were about 300,000 clones; around 92% of them appeared once. Clones ranked in the top ten supply over 1.5% of the sample.

One collaborating source in Seattle enrolled patients while the patients were actively infected and followed the patients over time throughout the course of disease. Collaborating institutions collected whole blood in K2EDTA tubes following their own protocols. For TCRbeta analysis, collaborator samples were shipped as frozen whole blood, as isolated PBMCs, or as DNA extracted from either sample type. These data are taken from a study of blood T cell repertoires in COVID-19 (TCRdb year 2020). Looking at the study overall: The collaborator samples originated in the United States, Italy and Spain and spanned the acute and convalescent phases of COVID-19. The prospective study material was composed of cDNA or gDNA derived from T cells, B-cell-depleted T cells, or PBMCs. Subjects who had been exposed to COVID-19, were actively infected with it, or had recovered from it provided the deeply sampled blood TCRbeta repertoires that made up the dataset. The repertoires were released in a freely available public database meant as a resource for research on the immune response to SARS-CoV-2. The samples were drawn from two sources: the first 160 participants of the ongoing ImmuneRACE study, and about 1,300 subjects contributed by 6 global collaborators. The sample metadata nearly always contained a de-identified subject ID, COVID-19 status, age in years and sex. Where available, HLA class I and class II types were obtained from metadata supplied by the sample provider rather than from assay-based typing. Results the study describes overall, beyond this receptor: The amount of clinical and demographic metadata varied by source and participant and was provided uncurated.

Sample: peripheral blood. The clonotype comes from a woman aged 30 to 39 with COVID-19, enrolled during active disease. The chain is assembled from TRBV19 and TRBJ1-2; a tentative D match to TRBD1 spans 5 bases. The bases read TGTGCCAGTAGTATCGGACAAATTAACTATGGCTACACCTTC. Its product reads: CASSIGQINYGYTF.